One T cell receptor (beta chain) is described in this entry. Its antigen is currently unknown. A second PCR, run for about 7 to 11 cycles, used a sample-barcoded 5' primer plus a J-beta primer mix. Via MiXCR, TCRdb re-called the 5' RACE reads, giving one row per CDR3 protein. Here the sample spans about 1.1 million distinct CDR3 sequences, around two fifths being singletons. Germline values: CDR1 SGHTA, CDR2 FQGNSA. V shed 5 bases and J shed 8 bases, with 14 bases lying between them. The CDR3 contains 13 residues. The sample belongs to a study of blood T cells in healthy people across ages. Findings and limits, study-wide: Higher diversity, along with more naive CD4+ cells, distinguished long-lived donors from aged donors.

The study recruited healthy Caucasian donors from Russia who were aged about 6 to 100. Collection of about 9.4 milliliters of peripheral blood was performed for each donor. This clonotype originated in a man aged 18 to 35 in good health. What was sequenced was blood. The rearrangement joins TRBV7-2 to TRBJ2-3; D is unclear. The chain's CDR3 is CASSPELGITQYF. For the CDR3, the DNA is TGTGCCAGCAGCCCAGAGCTGGGGATTACGCAGTATTTT.